This is a list of T cell receptor beta chains from one sample in a study of T cell changes during pregnancy in multiple sclerosis. The method was immunoSEQ multiplex PCR; TCRdb's version includes in-frame clones alone and lacks a portion of them. The sample carries approximately 110,000 clones, approximately 91% recorded once. This specimen was peripheral blood, taken after pregnancy. These receptors all stem from a female donor with multiple sclerosis, enrolled in a pregnancy study. The CDR3 runs from the conserved cysteine through the conserved F or W. A D gene is named only where the DNA matches it firmly. Clone size is stated in some rows and not others, as once, few, many or a class when expanded.

clone_size: -
v_call: TRBV11-2
d_call: TRBD1
j_call: TRBJ2-7
cdr3_nt: TGTGCCAGCAGCACGGGACAGCTTTTCTACGAGCAGTACTTC
cdr3_aa: CASSTGQLFYEQYF

clone_size: -
v_call: TRBV6-1
d_call: TRBD1
j_call: TRBJ2-3
cdr3_nt: TGTGCCACGGGTGGACAGGGTTTGGATACGCAGTATTTT
cdr3_aa: CATGGQGLDTQYF

clone_size: -
v_call: TRBV7-7
d_call: -
j_call: TRBJ1-5
cdr3_nt: TGTGCTAGCAGCCTAAACCTCACAGGGATTAGCAATCAGCCCCAGCATTTT
cdr3_aa: CASSLNLTGISNQPQHF

clone_size: -
v_call: TRBV4-1
d_call: -
j_call: TRBJ2-3
cdr3_nt: TGCGCCAGCAGATCATCGACAGGACACACAGATACGCAGTATTTT
cdr3_aa: CASRSSTGHTDTQYF

clone_size: -
v_call: TRBV28
d_call: TRBD2
j_call: TRBJ2-2
cdr3_nt: TGTGCCAGCAGATATCCCCGGGGGGGTTCCGGGGAGCTGTTTTTT
cdr3_aa: CASRYPRGGSGELFF

clone_size: -
v_call: TRBV11-2
d_call: -
j_call: TRBJ2-3
cdr3_nt: TGTGCCAGCAGTTCTATATATTCGGGGGAGTTCACAGATACGCAGTATTTT
cdr3_aa: CASSSIYSGEFTDTQYF

clone_size: -
v_call: TRBV2
d_call: -
j_call: TRBJ1-2
cdr3_nt: TGTGCCAGCAGTGACGGCCCTGGGGGCGGTATTCGGTCCTATGGCTACACCTTC
cdr3_aa: CASSDGPGGGIRSYGYTF

clone_size: -
v_call: TRBV14
d_call: TRBD1
j_call: TRBJ2-1
cdr3_nt: TGTGCCAGCAGCCCCGACAGGGTATACAATGAGCAGTTCTTC
cdr3_aa: CASSPDRVYNEQFF

clone_size: -
v_call: TRBV11-2
d_call: -
j_call: TRBJ1-2
cdr3_nt: TGTGCCAGCAGCTTAGAGGACGGGGGTAGTGGCTACACCTTC
cdr3_aa: CASSLEDGGSGYTF

clone_size: -
v_call: TRBV19
d_call: -
j_call: TRBJ2-7
cdr3_nt: TGTGCCAGTAGTATAAGTCAGGGTGAAGCCTACGAGCAGTACTTC
cdr3_aa: CASSISQGEAYEQYF

clone_size: -
v_call: TRBV27
d_call: -
j_call: TRBJ2-7
cdr3_nt: TGTGCCAGCAGTTTATCGGACGGGCAGGGTGGAGCCTACGAGCAGTACTTC
cdr3_aa: CASSLSDGQGGAYEQYF

clone_size: once
v_call: TRBV6-5
d_call: -
j_call: TRBJ2-7
cdr3_nt: TGTGCCAGCAGTGCTCCAGGGGGGGAGCAGTACTTC
cdr3_aa: CASSAPGGEQYF

clone_size: once
v_call: TRBV7-3
d_call: -
j_call: TRBJ2-2
cdr3_nt: TGTGCCAGCAGCGGAAAGGACTCCCACACCGGGGAGCTGTTTTTT
cdr3_aa: CASSGKDSHTGELFF

clone_size: -
v_call: TRBV4-1
d_call: TRBD1
j_call: TRBJ2-7
cdr3_nt: TGCGCCAGCAGCCAAGTCGGGACAGGGGTATACGAGCAGTACTTC
cdr3_aa: CASSQVGTGVYEQYF

clone_size: -
v_call: TRBV29-1
d_call: TRBD1
j_call: TRBJ1-5
cdr3_nt: TGCAGCGTTGGGACAGGGGTTGATCAGCCCCAGCATTTT
cdr3_aa: CSVGTGVDQPQHF

clone_size: -
v_call: TRBV6-1
d_call: -
j_call: TRBJ1-5
cdr3_nt: TGTGCCAGCAGTGAAGCAGACAGGAGCTTGGCCCAGCATTTT
cdr3_aa: CASSEADRSLAQHF

clone_size: once
v_call: TRBV13
d_call: -
j_call: TRBJ1-3
cdr3_nt: TGTGCCAGCAGCTTACTATTCTCTGGAAACACCATATATTTT
cdr3_aa: CASSLLFSGNTIYF